The clone carrying this T cell receptor (beta chain) was found many times. TCRdb used MiXCR to reprocess the 5' RACE reads, holding one entry per CDR3 protein. Counted here are more than 65,000 distinct CDR3 sequences, 12% occurring once; the ten biggest clones make up over 0.95%. The data were obtained in a study of early T cells in non-severe SARS-CoV-2 infection. Sequencing was performed on whole blood. The sequence came from an adult who was a healthcare worker with PCR-confirmed SARS-CoV-2 infection or an uninfected control (not recorded which).

CDR3 protein: CATRGGSGAEKSYEQYF. DNA for the CDR3: TGTGCCACCCGGGGGGGTTCCGGAGCGGAGAAATCCTACGAGCAGTACTTC. The chain joins TRBV10-3 to TRBJ2-7; 8 positions agree with TRBD2. Trimming removed 10 bases from V and 1 base from J; junction bases left unmatched: 18. This CDR3 has 17 amino acids. The germline V gene has CDR1 ENHRY and CDR2 SYGVKD.